This T cell receptor (beta chain) was recorded in a study of blood T cell repertoires in COVID-19. The protocol was immunoSEQ multiplex PCR, while the TCRdb copy is restricted to in-frame clones and leaves out a portion. The sample has some 500,000 clones, about 89% seen once. The CDR3 has 11 amino acids. The ends were cut back, 5 bases at V and 7 bases at J, with 9 bases in the middle. The germline CDR1 and CDR2 sequences are DFQATT and SNEGSKA (reference sequence). The chain has TRBV20-1 and TRBJ2-1, with D hard to call. The source of this sequence is a woman aged 50 to 65 with COVID-19, enrolled during active disease. Sequenced sample: peripheral blood. CDR3 amino acids: CSALRSNEQFF. The CDR3 nucleotides read TGCAGTGCTCTACGTTCTAATGAGCAGTTCTTC.